The next 27 T cell receptor beta chains were all read from a single sample in a study of cytomegalovirus exposure and HLA in healthy donors. Researchers ran the PCR with 60 Vbeta and 13 Jbeta primers. Data came from immunoSEQ multiplex PCR; TCRdb stores just in-frame clones and leaves some out. This sample's table reports fewer than 150,000 clones. Sequenced material: PBMCs. These receptor sequences come from a man between 40 and 49 years old in good health and CMV-seronegative.

The chain has TRBV11-3 and TRBJ1-1, with D possibly being TRBD1 (6 bases). The CDR3 runs to 15 residues. Germline V CDR1 and CDR2: SGHNT, YENEEA. The V end lost 1 base, the J end lost 4 bases, and 13 bases lay between the germline ends. CDR3 sequence: CASSLAPTGFTEAFF. CDR3 DNA: TGTGCCAGCAGCTTAGCCCCAACAGGGTTCACTGAAGCTTTCTTT.

The chain carries TRBV5-1 and TRBJ1-1; the match to TRBD1 covers 7 bases. The CDR3 loop spans 13 amino acids. V gave up 4 bases and J gave up 6 bases; unmatched junction bases: 6. Germline CDR1 and CDR2: SGHRS and YFSETQ. Written as DNA, the CDR3 is TGCGCCAGCAGCCAGGACAGGCTCGCTGAAGCTTTCTTT. This codes for CASSQDRLAEAFF.

The chain recombines TRBV4-1 with TRBJ2-7; no firm D call. CDR3 size: 14 residues. In germline, CDR1 is MGHRA, CDR2 YSYEKL. Trimming took 0 bases from V and 6 from J, leaving 12 bases between them. The CDR3 DNA reads TGCGCCAGCAGCCAAGATCGGGTGACGGGCGAGCAGTACTTC. Protein product: CASSQDRVTGEQYF.

The DNA for the CDR3 is TGTGCCACCGGGGGACCGGGGGATACGCAGTATTTT. Translated: CATGGPGDTQYF. This chain connects TRBV19 to TRBJ2-3, with D possibly matching TRBD2 (6 bases). V was cut by 10 bases and J by 6 bases, with 14 bases left in between. CDR1 and CDR2 (germline): LNHDA, SQIVND (reference sequence). The CDR3 length is 12 residues.

This chain joins TRBV29-1 and TRBJ2-7; a possible D gene is TRBD1 (6 bases). The CDR3 consists of 13 residues. V dropped 4 bases and J dropped 2 bases, with 12 bases sitting between them. The germline CDR1 and CDR2 sequences are SQVTM and ANQGSEA. The CDR3 protein is CSVVVTGTYEQYF. For the CDR3, the DNA is TGCAGCGTTGTGGTGACAGGTACCTACGAGCAGTACTTC.

The genes are TRBV10-3 and TRBJ2-1, with 13 bases matching TRBD2. Germline trimming cut 6 bases from V and 8 bases from J; bases unmatched to any gene: 4. In germline, CDR1 is ENHRY, CDR2 SYGVKD. The CDR3 extends over 14 amino acids. CDR3 residues: CAIRGTSGDYEQFF. CDR3 DNA sequence: TGTGCCATCAGGGGGACTAGCGGGGATTATGAGCAGTTCTTC.

The genes are TRBV6-1 and TRBJ2-7; maybe TRBD1 (7 bases). From germline, CDR1 is MNHNS and CDR2 SASEGT. This CDR3 has 13 residues. The ends were cut back, 6 bases at V and 4 bases at J, with 13 bases in the middle. CDR3 nucleotide sequence: TGTGCCAGCAGGACAGGGACTGTGTACGAGCAGTACTTC. Amino acids: CASRTGTVYEQYF.

V and J are TRBV5-1 and TRBJ2-7, with TRBD1 as a possible D gene (5 bases). V lost 0 bases to trimming and J lost 6 bases, with 7 bases between them. This CDR3 comprises 12 residues. CDR1 is SGHRS and CDR2 is YFSETQ in the germline V gene. CDR3 in DNA: TGCGCCAGCAGCTTGGAAAGGGGCGAGCAGTACTTC. It translates to CASSLERGEQYF.

The CDR3 bases are TGTGCCAGCAGTTTTGGACAGCTAGCCAAAAACATTCAGTACTTC. Protein product: CASSFGQLAKNIQYF. This chain links TRBV7-9 with TRBJ2-4; D is perhaps TRBD1 (6 bases). Germline V CDR1 and CDR2: SEHNR, FQNEAQ (reference sequence). Trimming pared 6 bases from V and 0 bases from J, leaving 12 bases between. The CDR3 is 15 residues long.

The chain links TRBV2 to TRBJ1-2, with 9 nucleotides matching TRBD1. V trimming: 5 bases; J trimming: 5 bases; junction bases outside the gene matches: 6. CDR1 is SNHLY and CDR2 is FYNNEI in the germline V gene. There are 14 residues in the CDR3. CDR3 sequence: CASSLQGADYGYTF. DNA of the CDR3: TGTGCCAGCAGTCTACAGGGGGCAGATTATGGCTACACCTTC.

The chain is built from TRBV19 and TRBJ1-2, with D perhaps TRBD1 (5 bases). Trimming removed 4 bases from V and 0 bases from J, with 15 bases in between. In germline, CDR1 is LNHDA, CDR2 SQIVND (reference sequence). This CDR3 is built from 16 residues. The CDR3 region has the DNA TGTGCCAGTAGTAAGGCGTGGGGCGTCACTAACTATGGCTACACCTTC. Its protein product is CASSKAWGVTNYGYTF.

This chain uses TRBV2 with TRBJ2-5; 9 positions agree with TRBD1. The ends lost 9 bases at V and 9 bases at J; junction bases unmatched: 14. In germline, CDR1 is SNHLY, CDR2 FYNNEI. The CDR3 contains 14 residues. CDR3 residues: CARGRGTGSGAQYF. CDR3 nucleotides: TGTGCCAGAGGAAGAGGGACAGGGTCGGGAGCCCAGTACTTC.

This chain joins TRBV7-2 and TRBJ1-6, with no clear D. The CDR3 covers 14 residues. Germline CDR1 reads SGHTA; CDR2 reads FQGNSA. V dropped 5 bases and J dropped 5 bases, with 10 bases sitting between them. The CDR3 coding sequence is TGTGCCAGCAGCCCTGCGCTGGATAATTCACCCCTCCACTTT. Amino acid sequence: CASSPALDNSPLHF.

The chain uses TRBV6-5 and TRBJ2-5, with D perhaps TRBD1 (5 bases). The J call is in doubt because the DNA end fits TRBJ2-7 better. CDR1 MNHEY and CDR2 SVGAGI come from the germline V gene. CDR3 length: 16 residues. CDR3 loop: CASSYSTGQHSYEQYF. For the CDR3, the DNA is TGTGCCAGCAGTTACTCAACAGGCCAGCATTCCTACGAGCAGTACTTC.

The genes are TRBV6-1 and TRBJ1-1, with 10 bases identical to TRBD1. V gave up 4 bases and J gave up 7 bases; unmatched junction bases: 9. CDR1 MNHNS and CDR2 SASEGT come from the germline V gene. This CDR3 comprises 15 residues. The CDR3 is CASSGQGAVLFEAFF. The CDR3 nucleotides read TGTGCCAGCAGTGGACAGGGGGCTGTGCTCTTTGAAGCTTTCTTT.

The chain joins TRBV7-2 to TRBJ1-2, with D possibly being TRBD1 (6 bases). CDR1 and CDR2 (germline): SGHTA, FQGNSA. The CDR3 is made up of 14 amino acids. V lost 2 bases and J lost 3, with 10 bases in between. Written as DNA, the CDR3 is TGTGCCAGCAGCTTACAGGACAGTTACTATGGCTACACCTTC. It encodes CASSLQDSYYGYTF.

The V and J genes are TRBV19 and TRBJ1-2; 9 nucleotides line up with TRBD1. Germline V gene data show CDR1 as LNHDA and CDR2 as SQIVND (reference sequence). CDR3 length equals 15 residues. With 4 bases clipped from V and 8 bases from J, the junction kept 11 bases outside the gene matches. Here the CDR3 reads CASSRDRVLSPGYTF. The CDR3 region has the DNA TGTGCCAGTAGTAGGGACAGGGTCCTCTCTCCCGGCTACACCTTC.

V and J are TRBV29-1 and TRBJ2-4; TRBD1 aligns across 8 bases. Looked up from germline, CDR1 is SQVTM and CDR2 is ANQGSEA. V shed 6 bases and J 4 bases; nucleotides not matched to a gene: 2. There are 12 residues in the CDR3. The CDR3 protein is CSVRTGKNIQYF. As DNA, the CDR3 is TGCAGCGTCCGGACAGGGAAAAACATTCAGTACTTC.

The chain employs TRBV6-6 and TRBJ1-2, with TRBD1 matching 12 bases. Trimming cost V 2 bases and J 14 bases; bases outside gene matches: 6. The CDR3 covers 13 residues. The germline gives CDR1 MNHNY, CDR2 SVGAGI (reference sequence). CDR3 DNA: TGTGCCAGCAGTTACGAAGGGACAGGGGGCGCGACCTTC. Protein: CASSYEGTGGATF.

V is TRBV9 and J is TRBJ1-6; tentatively, D is TRBD1 (5 bases). The CDR3 is 15 residues long. Looked up from germline, CDR1 is SGDLS and CDR2 is YYNGEE. V lost 4 bases and J 4 bases, leaving 12 bases between the germline ends. The CDR3 sequence is CASSNGTLYNSPLHF. CDR3 bases: TGTGCCAGCAGCAACGGGACTCTTTATAATTCACCCCTCCACTTT.

V usage is TRBV7-8 and J usage is TRBJ2-1; the match to TRBD2 covers 9 bases. This CDR3 has 19 residues. Germline V gene sequence: CDR1 SGHVS, CDR2 FQNEAQ. Unmatched junction bases numbered 14, after V lost 5 bases and J lost 0 bases. CDR3 amino acids: CASSPGVTSGTRSYNEQFF. The CDR3 coding sequence is TGTGCCAGCAGCCCAGGAGTGACTAGCGGAACTCGCTCCTACAATGAGCAGTTCTTC.

This chain links TRBV9 with TRBJ2-2, with D tentatively TRBD1 (5 bases). From germline, CDR1 is SGDLS and CDR2 YYNGEE. Trimming stripped 4 bases from V and 2 bases from J, with 18 bases between. The CDR3 contains 17 residues. In DNA, the CDR3 is TGTGCCAGCAGCTTCGGGCCGACAGTCATCAACACCGGGGAGCTGTTTTTT. Amino acids: CASSFGPTVINTGELFF.

The chain recombines TRBV5-4 with TRBJ1-3, with D tentatively TRBD1 (5 bases). CDR1 is SGHNT and CDR2 is YYREEE in the germline V gene (reference sequence). The V gene lost 0 bases and the J gene lost 0 bases, with 10 bases spanning the gap. The CDR3 contains 16 residues. CDR3 bases: TGTGCCAGCAGCTTGGGGGGCAGTAGCTCTGGAAACACCATATATTTT. Translated, it gives CASSLGGSSSGNTIYF.

Of note for this clone: The sample has other DNA sequences that encode this CDR3 too. This chain connects TRBV6-1 to TRBJ2-7; 8 nucleotides align to TRBD1. Germline loops: CDR1 MNHNS, CDR2 SASEGT. The CDR3 spans 14 residues. The ends lost 1 base at V and 7 bases at J; junction bases unmatched: 6. The CDR3 DNA follows: TGTGCCAGCAGTGAAGGGACAGGGACGCGGGAGCAGTACTTC. Translating gives CASSEGTGTREQYF.

The chain is built from TRBV7-2 and TRBJ1-5, with a tentative D call TRBD1 (5 bases). CDR1 is SGHTA, CDR2 FQGNSA, per germline. The CDR3 loop spans 14 amino acids. Between the trimmed V and J ends, which lost 3 bases and 4 bases, there was a span of 10 bases. CDR3 amino acids: CASSLGRQNQPQHF. The CDR3 DNA follows: TGTGCCAGCAGCTTGGGGCGGCAGAATCAGCCCCAGCATTTT. Complete variable domain (other parts from reference TRBV7-2 and TRBJ1-5): GAGVSQSPSNKVTEKGKDVELRCDPISGHTALYWYRQSLGQGLEFLIYFQGNSAPDKSGLPSDRFSAERTGGSVSTLTIQRTQQEDSAVYLCASSLGRQNQPQHFGDGTRLSIL.

The rearrangement joins TRBV4-2 to TRBJ1-2, with D maybe TRBD1 (5 bases). In germline, CDR1 is LGHNA, CDR2 YNFKEQ. Trimming removed 0 bases at V and 7 bases at J, with 15 bases between. The CDR3 has 15 amino acids. The CDR3 reads CASSQDSGGAAGYTF. The CDR3 bases are TGTGCCAGCAGCCAAGATAGCGGAGGGGCGGCTGGCTACACCTTC.

The chain recombines TRBV5-1 with TRBJ2-1; TRBD1 agrees at 8 bases. The J segment lost 7 bases and the V segment lost 5 bases, leaving 11 bases of the junction unmatched. Per germline, CDR1 SGHRS and CDR2 YFSETQ. This CDR3 spans 15 amino acids. CDR3: CASRPNRGTFNEQFF. The DNA of the CDR3 is TGCGCCAGCAGACCAAACAGGGGGACCTTTAATGAGCAGTTCTTC.